Below are 11 T cell receptor beta chains sequenced from a single sample in a study of beta chain features in type 1 diabetes. Their recognized antigens are unknown. Expressed TCRB transcripts got sequenced, as all isolated RNA was reverse transcribed. Data came from immunoSEQ multiplex PCR; TCRdb stores just in-frame clones and leaves some out. The sample lists 250,000 to 350,000 clones, approximately 14% seen once, with 0.015% to 0.02% in the top ten. Regarding the study as a whole: Type 1 diabetes patients had TCRB CDR3s that were shorter (moderately but significantly so) in all four CD4+ subsets.

The sequenced sample was naive CD4+ T cells from blood. These receptors were taken from a man aged 25-45 years with type 1 diabetes.

The genes are TRBV25-1 and TRBJ2-3; D perhaps matches TRBD2 (5 bases). CDR3 length: 17 residues. The germline gives CDR1 MGHDK, CDR2 SYGVNS. Between the trimmed V and J ends, which lost 6 bases and 4 bases, there was a span of 23 bases. The CDR3: CASSRRKGLIGADTQYF. CDR3 sequence (DNA): TGTGCCAGCAGCCGGAGAAAAGGACTCATCGGCGCAGATACGCAGTATTTT.

The V and J genes are TRBV7-9 and TRBJ2-7, with D maybe TRBD1 (6 bases). The CDR3 extends over 15 amino acids. The germline gives CDR1 SEHNR, CDR2 FQNEAQ (reference sequence). V shed 4 bases and J shed 0 bases, with 13 bases lying between them. The CDR3 DNA sequence: TGTGCCAGCAGCTCCTCGGGACACGTCTCCTACGAGCAGTACTTC. It encodes CASSSSGHVSYEQYF.

This clone has only a few counts. The chain recombines TRBV2 with TRBJ2-7, with a tentative D call TRBD1 (5 bases). The CDR3 sequence is 11 residues long. Germline V gene sequence: CDR1 SNHLY, CDR2 FYNNEI. The V gene lost 6 bases and the J gene lost 4 bases, with 7 bases spanning the gap. This CDR3 reads CASRQGYEQYF. The CDR3 DNA reads as TGTGCCAGCAGGCAGGGTTACGAGCAGTACTTC.

Only a few counts were recorded for this clone. V usage is TRBV5-6 and J usage is TRBJ2-1; TRBD2 matches 9 bases. Per germline, CDR1 SGHDT and CDR2 YYEEEE. The CDR3 runs 16 residues. V shed 5 bases and J 7 bases; nucleotides not matched to a gene: 13. CDR3 nucleotide sequence: TGTGCCAGCAGTCCTCTGGCGGGAGGGCCAAGGAATGAGCAGTTCTTC. It translates to CASSPLAGGPRNEQFF.

Written as DNA, the CDR3 is TGTGCCACCCAAAATCCGACAGGGGCATCCTACGAGCAGTACTTC. Encoded protein: CATQNPTGASYEQYF. The genes are TRBV28 and TRBJ2-7, with 8 positions matching TRBD1. V lost 10 bases to trimming and J lost 1 base; unmatched junction nucleotides: 12. CDR1 is MDHEN, CDR2 SYDVKM, per germline. CDR3 length equals 15 residues. Supplemented by reference TRBV28 and TRBJ2-7, the full variable domain reads DVKVTQSSRYLVKRTGEKVFLECVQDMDHENMFWYRQDPGLGLRLIYFSYDVKMKEKGDIPEGYSVSREKKERFSLILESASTNQTSMYLCATQNPTGASYEQYFGPGTRLTVT.

The CDR3 DNA is TGTGCCAGCAGCAGAGGGGCGTCTAGCGAGACAAACAATGAGCAGTTCTTC. This sequence encodes CASSRGASSETNNEQFF. The chain joins TRBV9 to TRBJ2-1, with a tentative D call TRBD2 (6 bases). Germline V CDR1 and CDR2: SGDLS, YYNGEE. This CDR3 contains 17 residues. V lost 4 bases, J lost 5 bases, and 22 bases lay in between.

CDR3: CASSPGQGDRLTEAFF. CDR3 coding DNA: TGTGCCAGCTCACCGGGACAGGGGGATCGGCTCACTGAAGCTTTCTTT. V gene TRBV18 combines with J gene TRBJ1-1, with 11 bases that match TRBD1. Per the germline V gene, CDR1 is KGHSH and CDR2 is LQKENI. The CDR3 is 16 residues long. The ends lost 3 bases at V and 4 bases at J; junction bases unmatched: 7.

V gene TRBV5-1 combines with J gene TRBJ2-1; 7 bases map to TRBD1. Germline values: CDR1 SGHRS, CDR2 YFSETQ. The CDR3 sequence is 10 residues long. Trimming removed 7 bases from V and 12 bases from J; junction bases left unmatched: 4. Here the CDR3 reads CASGQEAQFF. CDR3 bases: TGCGCCAGCGGACAGGAGGCGCAGTTCTTC.

This clone came up once. The chain combines TRBV11-2 with TRBJ2-4, with TRBD1 identical over 9 bases. The V gene's germline CDR1 is SGHAT and CDR2 FQNNGV. This CDR3 region has 16 residues. Germline trimming cut 5 bases from V and 3 bases from J; bases unmatched to any gene: 8. DNA of the CDR3: TGTGCCAGCAGCCAACAGGGGGCGCGGCTCAAAAACATTCAGTACTTC. Translation gives CASSQQGARLKNIQYF.

This clone is a singleton in its sample. The CDR3 spells CASGPHRGNTEAFF. The CDR3 DNA reads TGTGCCAGCGGACCTCACAGGGGGAACACTGAAGCTTTCTTT. The genes are TRBV7-9 and TRBJ1-1; 7 bases agree with TRBD1. Germline CDR1 SEHNR, CDR2 FQNEAQ (reference sequence). The CDR3 covers 14 residues. J gave up 1 base and V 8 bases, and 7 bases lay outside the gene matches. Full variable domain (missing parts from reference TRBV7-9 and TRBJ1-1): DTGVSQNPRHKITKRGQNVTFRCDPISEHNRLYWYRQTLGQGPEFLTYFQNEAQLEKSRLLSDRFSAERPKGSFSTLEIQRTEQGDSAMYLCASGPHRGNTEAFFGQGTRLTVV.

The V gene is TRBV29-1, the J gene TRBJ2-3; 8 nucleotides match TRBD2. From germline, CDR1 is SQVTM and CDR2 ANQGSEA. V was clipped by 0 bases and J by 2 bases; unmatched bases: 7. The CDR3 consists of 16 residues. The CDR3 protein is CSVEDRGGLNTDTQYF. The CDR3 nucleotides are TGCAGCGTTGAAGATCGGGGGGGACTCAACACAGATACGCAGTATTTT.